These 8 T cell receptor beta chains were all obtained from the same sample, sequenced in a study of blood T cell repertoires in COVID-19. TCRdb's copy holds only in-frame clones and misses some; the assay was immunoSEQ multiplex PCR. The table shows under 300,000 clones, with 85% to 90% occurring only once. The sample consisted of PBMCs or T cells enriched from blood (not recorded which). These receptors were obtained from a woman aged 18-29 years who had recovered from COVID-19.

The V gene is TRBV10-3, the J gene TRBJ1-4, with D perhaps matching TRBD1 (5 bases). This CDR3 comprises 13 residues. CDR1 is ENHRY and CDR2 is SYGVKD in the germline V gene. Trimming shortened V by 3 bases and J by 8 bases, and 10 bases separated the two germline ends. In DNA form, the CDR3 reads TGTGCCATCAGTGATGGGACTAGGGAAAAACTGTTTTTT. As protein: CAISDGTREKLFF.

The CDR3, as DNA: TGTGCCAGCAGTGAATCCATCGGTAGTCAGCCCCAGCATTTT. Amino acids: CASSESIGSQPQHF. V and J are TRBV25-1 and TRBJ1-5; D ambiguous. With 1 base removed from V and 6 bases from J, the gap between germline ends came to 10 bases. CDR3 length: 14 amino acids. The germline CDR1 and CDR2 sequences are MGHDK and SYGVNS. Full variable domain (rest looked up from reference TRBV25-1 and TRBJ1-5): EADIYQTPRYLVIGTGKKITLECSQTMGHDKMYWYQQDPGMELHLIHYSYGVNSTEKGDLSSESTVSRIRTEHFPLTLESARPSHTSQYLCASSESIGSQPQHFGDGTRLSIL.

This clone was counted a few times. The chain joins TRBV4-2 to TRBJ1-2; 8 bases are a match to TRBD1. The CDR3 totals 17 residues. CDR1 is LGHNA, CDR2 YNFKEQ, per germline. V gave up 4 bases and J gave up 0 bases; unmatched junction bases: 10. The DNA of the CDR3 is TGTGCCAGCAGCCCTAAGGGACAGGAGATTTCTAACTATGGCTACACCTTC. Its translation: CASSPKGQEISNYGYTF.

The chain recombines TRBV7-9 with TRBJ1-1, with no clear D. V lost 3 bases and J 7 bases, leaving 9 bases between the germline ends. The CDR3 has 12 amino acids. Germline assignment: CDR1 SEHNR and CDR2 FQNEAQ (reference sequence). CDR3 coding DNA: TGTGCCAGCAGCTTGGAGGCTCTTGAAGCTTTCTTT. Its translation: CASSLEALEAFF.

J is TRBJ2-2 and V is TRBV2; TRBD2 matches at 11 bases. The CDR3 extends over 14 amino acids. Germline V gene lookup returns CDR1 SNHLY and CDR2 FYNNEI. The junction had 4 bases not matched to a gene; V was cut back by 8 bases and J by 5 bases. This chain's CDR3 is CASLPSGGTGELFF. The CDR3 DNA reads as TGTGCCAGCCTTCCTAGCGGGGGGACCGGGGAGCTGTTTTTT.

The chain has TRBV14 and TRBJ2-2; D uncertain. This CDR3 contains 16 residues. V dropped 4 bases and J dropped 3 bases, with 15 bases sitting between them. Germline CDR1 SGHDN, CDR2 FVKESK. CDR3 amino acids: CASSPRSGEYTGELFF. CDR3 DNA sequence: TGTGCCAGCAGCCCCCGATCAGGCGAGTACACCGGGGAGCTGTTTTTT.

The V gene is TRBV5-4, the J gene TRBJ1-2, with a tentative D call TRBD1 (5 bases). Trimming took off 0 bases at V and 2 bases at J, with 8 bases between the two ends. The CDR3 is 14 residues long. Germline CDR1 reads SGHNT; CDR2 reads YYREEE (reference sequence). CDR3 loop: CASSLDRLNYGYTF. CDR3 sequence (DNA): TGTGCCAGCAGCTTGGACAGGCTAAACTATGGCTACACCTTC.

This clone has just one count. This chain connects TRBV19 to TRBJ1-6; TRBD1 matches at 8 bases. With V trimmed by 3 bases and J by 9 bases, 4 bases remained unmatched. From germline, CDR1 is LNHDA and CDR2 SQIVND (reference sequence). The CDR3 sequence is 14 residues long. The CDR3 region is CASSMDREGSPLHF. CDR3 bases: TGTGCCAGTAGTATGGACAGGGAAGGTTCACCCCTCCACTTT.